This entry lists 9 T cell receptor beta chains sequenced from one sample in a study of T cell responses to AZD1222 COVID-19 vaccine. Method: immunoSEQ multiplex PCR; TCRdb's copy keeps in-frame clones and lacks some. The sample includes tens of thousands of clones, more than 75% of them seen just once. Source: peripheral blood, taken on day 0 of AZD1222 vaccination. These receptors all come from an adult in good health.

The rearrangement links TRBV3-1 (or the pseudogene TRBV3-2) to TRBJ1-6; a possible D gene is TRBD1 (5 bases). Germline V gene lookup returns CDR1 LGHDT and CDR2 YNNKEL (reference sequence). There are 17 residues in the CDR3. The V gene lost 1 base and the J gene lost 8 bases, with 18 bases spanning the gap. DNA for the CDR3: TGTGCCAGCAGCCAAGTTGGGGCAGGGAAAGAAGATTCACCCCTCCACTTT. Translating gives CASSQVGAGKEDSPLHF.

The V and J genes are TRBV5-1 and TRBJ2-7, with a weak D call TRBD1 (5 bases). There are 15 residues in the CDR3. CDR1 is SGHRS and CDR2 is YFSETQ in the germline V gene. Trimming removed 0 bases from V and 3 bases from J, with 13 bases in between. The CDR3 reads CASSLGGDSYYEQYF. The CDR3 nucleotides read TGCGCCAGCAGCTTGGGGGGCGACAGCTACTACGAGCAGTACTTC.

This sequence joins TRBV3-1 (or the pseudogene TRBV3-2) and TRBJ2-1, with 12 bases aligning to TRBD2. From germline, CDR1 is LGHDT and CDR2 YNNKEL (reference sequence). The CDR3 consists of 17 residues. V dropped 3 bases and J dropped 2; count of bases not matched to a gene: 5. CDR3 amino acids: CASSHVTSGRTYNEQFF. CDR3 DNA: TGTGCCAGCAGCCACGTAACTAGCGGGAGGACCTACAATGAGCAGTTCTTC.

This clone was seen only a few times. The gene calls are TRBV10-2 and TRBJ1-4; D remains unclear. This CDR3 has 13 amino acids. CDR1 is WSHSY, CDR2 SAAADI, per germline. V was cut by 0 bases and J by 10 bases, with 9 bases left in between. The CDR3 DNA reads TGCGCCAGCAGTGAGTCGTTATGGGGAAAACTGTTTTTT. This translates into CASSESLWGKLFF.

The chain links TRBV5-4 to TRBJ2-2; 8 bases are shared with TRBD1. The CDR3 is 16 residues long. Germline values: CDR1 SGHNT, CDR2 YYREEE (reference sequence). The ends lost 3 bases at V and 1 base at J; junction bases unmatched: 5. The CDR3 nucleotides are TGTGCCAGCAGCTACCGGACAGGGCGGAACACCGGGGAGCTGTTTTTT. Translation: CASSYRTGRNTGELFF.

The CDR3 region is CASSQRSGDETQYF. In DNA form, the CDR3 reads TGTGCCAGCAGCCAAAGAAGTGGGGACGAGACCCAGTACTTC. The V and J genes are TRBV3-1 (or the pseudogene TRBV3-2) and TRBJ2-5; D might be TRBD1 or TRBD2, each matching 5 bases. This CDR3 has 14 residues. V dropped 2 bases and J dropped 5 bases, with 12 bases sitting between them. The V gene's germline CDR1 is LGHDT and CDR2 YNNKEL (reference sequence).

This CDR3 reads CASSLGEAEAFF. The DNA for the CDR3 is TGTGCCAGCAGCTTAGGGGAGGCTGAAGCTTTCTTT. The chain uses TRBV7-8 and TRBJ1-1, with no clear D. Looked up from germline, CDR1 is SGHVS and CDR2 is FQNEAQ. The ends were cut back, 1 base at V and 6 bases at J, with 6 bases in the middle. The CDR3 runs 12 residues.

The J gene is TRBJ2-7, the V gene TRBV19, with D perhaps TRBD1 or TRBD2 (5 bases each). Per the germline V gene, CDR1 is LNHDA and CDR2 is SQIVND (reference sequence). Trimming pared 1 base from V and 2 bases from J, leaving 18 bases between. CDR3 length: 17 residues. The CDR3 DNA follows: TGTGCCAGTAGTATAGCCCTAGGGGAAACTAGGACCTACGAGCAGTACTTC. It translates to CASSIALGETRTYEQYF.

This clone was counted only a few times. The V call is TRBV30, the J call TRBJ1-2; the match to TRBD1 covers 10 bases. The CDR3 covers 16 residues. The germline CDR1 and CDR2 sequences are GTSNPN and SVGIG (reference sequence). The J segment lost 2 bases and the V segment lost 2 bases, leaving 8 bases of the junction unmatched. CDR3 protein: CAWSLRTGGRNYGYTF. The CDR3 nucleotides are TGTGCCTGGAGTCTGAGGACAGGGGGTAGGAACTATGGCTACACCTTC. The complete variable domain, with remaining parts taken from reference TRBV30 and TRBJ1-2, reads SQTIHQWPATLVQPVGSPLSLECTVEGTSNPNLYWYRQAAGRGLQLLFYSVGIGQISSEVPQNLSASRPQDRQFILSSKKLLLSDSGFYLCAWSLRTGGRNYGYTFGSGTRLTVV.